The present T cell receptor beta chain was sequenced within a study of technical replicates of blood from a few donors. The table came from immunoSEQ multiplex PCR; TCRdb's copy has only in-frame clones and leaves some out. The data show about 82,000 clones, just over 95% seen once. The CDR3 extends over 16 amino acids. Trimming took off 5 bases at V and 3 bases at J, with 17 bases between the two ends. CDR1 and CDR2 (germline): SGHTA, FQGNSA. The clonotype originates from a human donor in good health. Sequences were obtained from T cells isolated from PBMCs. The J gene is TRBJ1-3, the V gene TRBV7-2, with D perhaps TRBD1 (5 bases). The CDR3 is CASSEEGPVVGNTIYF. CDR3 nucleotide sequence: TGTGCCAGCAGCGAGGAGGGACCGGTCGTTGGAAACACCATATATTTT.